The source of this T cell receptor (beta chain) is a study of T cell responses to AZD1222 COVID-19 vaccine (dated by TCRdb to the early 2020s). Notes on the research overall: TCR sequencing was performed for 233 trial participants, of whom around 210 were given two doses of AZD1222 and roughly 25 were given two doses of MenACWY control vaccine. Enrollment into the trials was organized by age into subgroups of 18-55, 56-69 and 70-plus years, and those subgroups contained roughly 140, 27 and 60 TCR-sequenced participants, respectively.

The CDR3 runs 15 amino acids, cysteine and phenylalanine included. The CDR3 DNA has 45 bases and is translated from base 1. Per the germline V gene, SGHTA is the CDR1 and FQGNSA is the CDR2. The junction shows trimming of 1 base on V and 4 bases on J, plus 8 bases between the germline ends. As concerns this clone: The clone's antigen remains unknown. No base-level quality is on record; no much larger clone is a single base apart.

The CDR3 regions of human TCRbeta chains were analyzed by immunosequencing. The authors' analysis ran thus. TCRs in the repertoires were compared against a reference library of SARS-CoV-2-specific TCRs that had been generated with the MIRA antigen-specificity platform. Breadth meant the fraction of unique TCRs that were SARS-CoV-2-associated, whereas depth meant the fraction of total T cells that were SARS-CoV-2-associated. Using the MIRA data, every spike-specific TCR was mapped to the spike region that the TCR reacted to and assigned to either a CD4 or a CD8 class. Log10-transformed breadth and depth values were compared by one-way ANOVA with Sidak's multiple comparisons tests. TCRdb carries this immuneACCESS record with in-frame sequences only. Its versions omit some clonotypes, under half of them owing to an unresolved V gene in the studies checked, with the rest unexplained. V and J calls and clone size follow that table, whereas D and trimming were derived from the DNA. For this sample the table gives roughly 150,000 clones, of which around 93% were detected only once. The biggest ten clones account for 3% to 4% of the sample.

The time point label on this specimen signifies: about 28 days (+/-7) after the second vaccine dose. AZD1222 recipients with second doses at about 4 weeks or about 12 weeks were pooled, because spike-specific TCR depth and breadth did not differ between schedules. Vaccinee samples were obtained from the UK trials COV001 and COV002, which included a single-blind randomized controlled phase 2/3 trial of AZD1222 (ChAdOx1 nCoV-19) in healthy adults. For TCRbeta chain sequencing, PBMC samples were collected from trial participants at day 0 and at day 28 after the second dose. The full study reports these points: Because no day 14 peak-response samples were available, the repertoires could be characterized only after the peak T cell response. Epitopes outside the regions mutated in the B.1.351 and B.1.1.7 variants were reportedly recognized by nearly half of the unique spike-specific TCRs. CD4 TCRs associated with the vaccine covered the entire spike protein, and the dominant responses were in regions 160-218 and 743-854. Conclusions about previously exposed vaccinees are limited, since just six or seven AZD1222 recipients were seropositive for SARS-CoV-2 at baseline. The 56-69-year group was small, and its depth increase did not reach significance, likely because of low power. Participants were mostly white British, with more females than males. The authors suggested clonal diversity may have been underestimated. After two AZD1222 doses, spike-specific TCR breadth and depth were significantly higher than at day 0 and than in MenACWY recipients.

This receptor chain uses TRBV7-2 and TRBJ2-6; there is no confident call for the D gene. This TCR was recovered from an adult who received the AZD1222 COVID-19 vaccine. The sample consisted of peripheral blood, taken 28 days after the second AZD1222 dose. The bases read TGTGCCAGCAGCTTAGGGCCCGGGGGGGCCAACGTCCTGACTTTC. Its protein reads: CASSLGPGGANVLTF.